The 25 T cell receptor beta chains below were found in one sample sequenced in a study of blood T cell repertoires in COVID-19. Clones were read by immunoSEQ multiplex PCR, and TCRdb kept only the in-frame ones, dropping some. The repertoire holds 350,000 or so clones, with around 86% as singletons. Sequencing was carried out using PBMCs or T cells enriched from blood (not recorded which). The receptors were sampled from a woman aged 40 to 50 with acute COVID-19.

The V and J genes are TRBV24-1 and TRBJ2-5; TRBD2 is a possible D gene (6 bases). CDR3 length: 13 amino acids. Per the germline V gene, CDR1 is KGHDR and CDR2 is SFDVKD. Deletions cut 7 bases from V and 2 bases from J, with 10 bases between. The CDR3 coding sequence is TGTGCCACCAGCGGGGGAGTTCAAGAGACCCAGTACTTC. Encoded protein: CATSGGVQETQYF.

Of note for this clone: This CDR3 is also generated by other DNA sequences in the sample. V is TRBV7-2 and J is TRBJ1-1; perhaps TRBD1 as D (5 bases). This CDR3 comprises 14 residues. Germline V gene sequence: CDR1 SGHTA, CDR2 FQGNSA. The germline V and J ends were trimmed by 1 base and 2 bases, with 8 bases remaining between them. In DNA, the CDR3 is TGTGCCAGCAGCTTAGTCAGGGTTAACACTGAAGCTTTCTTT. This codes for CASSLVRVNTEAFF.

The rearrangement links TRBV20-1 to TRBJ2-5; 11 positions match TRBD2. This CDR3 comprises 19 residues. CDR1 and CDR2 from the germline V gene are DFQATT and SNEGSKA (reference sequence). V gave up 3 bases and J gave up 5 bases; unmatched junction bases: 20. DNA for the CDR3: TGCAGTGCTAGTTGGTTTGGGGCCCTTAGCGGGAGGGCCGGTGAGACCCAGTACTTC. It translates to CSASWFGALSGRAGETQYF.

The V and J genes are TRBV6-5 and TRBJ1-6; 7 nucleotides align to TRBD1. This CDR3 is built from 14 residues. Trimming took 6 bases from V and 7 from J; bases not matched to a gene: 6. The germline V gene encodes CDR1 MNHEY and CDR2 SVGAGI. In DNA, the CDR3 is TGTGCCAGCAGGAGGGACAGTCTGAATTCACCCCTCCACTTT. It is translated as CASRRDSLNSPLHF.

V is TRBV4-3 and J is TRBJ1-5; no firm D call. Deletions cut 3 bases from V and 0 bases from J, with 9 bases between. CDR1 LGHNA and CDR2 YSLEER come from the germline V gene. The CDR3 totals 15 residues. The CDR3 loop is CASSQEVYSNQPQHF. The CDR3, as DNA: TGCGCCAGCAGCCAGGAGGTTTATAGCAATCAGCCCCAGCATTTT.

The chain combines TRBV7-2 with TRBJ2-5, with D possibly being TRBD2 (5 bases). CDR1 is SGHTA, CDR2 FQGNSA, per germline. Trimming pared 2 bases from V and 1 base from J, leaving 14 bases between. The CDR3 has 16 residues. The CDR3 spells CASSLSRGGGQETQYF. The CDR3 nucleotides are TGTGCCAGCAGCTTAAGCCGAGGCGGAGGCCAAGAGACCCAGTACTTC. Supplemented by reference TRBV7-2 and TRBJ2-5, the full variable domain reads GAGVSQSPSNKVTEKGKDVELRCDPISGHTALYWYRQSLGQGLEFLIYFQGNSAPDKSGLPSDRFSAERTGGSVSTLTIQRTQQEDSAVYLCASSLSRGGGQETQYFGPGTRLLVL.

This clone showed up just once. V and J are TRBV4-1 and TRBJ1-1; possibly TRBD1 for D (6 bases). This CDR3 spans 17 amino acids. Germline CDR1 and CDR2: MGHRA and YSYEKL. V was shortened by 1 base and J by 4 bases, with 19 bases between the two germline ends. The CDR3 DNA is TGCGCCAGCAGCCAAGTTTACCGTCCAGGGGTGGGCACTGAAGCTTTCTTT. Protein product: CASSQVYRPGVGTEAFF.

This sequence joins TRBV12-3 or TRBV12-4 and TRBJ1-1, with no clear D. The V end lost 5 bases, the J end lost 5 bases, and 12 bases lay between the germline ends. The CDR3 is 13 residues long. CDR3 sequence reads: CASSALRGTEAFF. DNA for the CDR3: TGTGCCAGCAGTGCCCTGCGAGGAACTGAAGCTTTCTTT.

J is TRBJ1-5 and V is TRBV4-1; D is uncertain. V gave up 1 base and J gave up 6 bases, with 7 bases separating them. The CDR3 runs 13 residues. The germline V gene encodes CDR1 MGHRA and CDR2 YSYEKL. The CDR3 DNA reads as TGCGCCAGCAGCCAAGGAGTCATTCAGCCCCAGCATTTT. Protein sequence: CASSQGVIQPQHF.

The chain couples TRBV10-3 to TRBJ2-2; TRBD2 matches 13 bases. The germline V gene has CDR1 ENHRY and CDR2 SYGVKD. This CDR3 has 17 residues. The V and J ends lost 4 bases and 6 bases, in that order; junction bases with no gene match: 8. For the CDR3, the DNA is TGTGCCATCAGTGCCGGTGTCGGGACTAGCGGGGCCGGGGAGCTGTTTTTT. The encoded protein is CAISAGVGTSGAGELFF.

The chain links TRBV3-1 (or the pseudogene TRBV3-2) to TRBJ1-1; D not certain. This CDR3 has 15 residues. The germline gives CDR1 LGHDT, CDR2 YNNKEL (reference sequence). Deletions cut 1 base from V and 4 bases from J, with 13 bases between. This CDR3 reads CASSQGEVRGTEAFF. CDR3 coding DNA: TGTGCCAGCAGCCAAGGAGAGGTCCGGGGCACTGAAGCTTTCTTT.

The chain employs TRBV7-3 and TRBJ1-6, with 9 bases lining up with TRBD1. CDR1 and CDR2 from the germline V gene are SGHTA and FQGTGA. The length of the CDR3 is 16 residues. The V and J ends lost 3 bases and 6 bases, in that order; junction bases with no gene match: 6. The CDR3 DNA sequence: TGTGCCAGCAGCTTGACAGGGGGTATGGGTAATTCACCCCTCCACTTT. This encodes CASSLTGGMGNSPLHF.

The CDR3 is CASSLQGLDEAFF. DNA for the CDR3: TGTGCCAGCAGCCTCCAGGGTTTGGATGAAGCTTTCTTT. This chain joins TRBV3-1 (or the pseudogene TRBV3-2) and TRBJ1-1; a weak D match, TRBD1 (5 bases). CDR1 LGHDT and CDR2 YNNKEL come from the germline V gene (reference sequence). V lost 4 bases to trimming and J lost 7 bases, with 13 bases between them. This CDR3 has 13 amino acids.

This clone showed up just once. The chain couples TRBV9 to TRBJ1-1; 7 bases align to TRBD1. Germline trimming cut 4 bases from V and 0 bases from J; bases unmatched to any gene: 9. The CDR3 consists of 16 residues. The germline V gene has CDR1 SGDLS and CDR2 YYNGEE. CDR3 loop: CASSQGERGMNTEAFF. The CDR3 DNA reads TGTGCCAGCAGCCAGGGGGAGAGGGGTATGAACACTGAAGCTTTCTTT.

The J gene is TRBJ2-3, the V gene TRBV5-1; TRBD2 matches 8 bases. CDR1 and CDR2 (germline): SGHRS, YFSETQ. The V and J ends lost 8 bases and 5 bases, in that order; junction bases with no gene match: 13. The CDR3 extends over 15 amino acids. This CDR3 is CASRVAGRAGDTQYF. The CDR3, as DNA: TGCGCCAGTAGGGTGGCCGGGAGGGCCGGAGATACGCAGTATTTT.

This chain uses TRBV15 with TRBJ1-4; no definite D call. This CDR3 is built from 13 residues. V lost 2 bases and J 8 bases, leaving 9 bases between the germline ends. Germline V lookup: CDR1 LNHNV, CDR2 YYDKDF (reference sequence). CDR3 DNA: TGTGCCACCAGCAGAAGTACACAGGAAAAACTGTTTTTT. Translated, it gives CATSRSTQEKLFF.

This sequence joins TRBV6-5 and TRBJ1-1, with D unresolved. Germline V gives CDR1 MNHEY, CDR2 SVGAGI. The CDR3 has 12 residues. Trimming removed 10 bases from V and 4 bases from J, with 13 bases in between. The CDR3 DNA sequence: TGTGCCACCCGTACGGAGAGCACTGAAGCTTTCTTT. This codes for CATRTESTEAFF.

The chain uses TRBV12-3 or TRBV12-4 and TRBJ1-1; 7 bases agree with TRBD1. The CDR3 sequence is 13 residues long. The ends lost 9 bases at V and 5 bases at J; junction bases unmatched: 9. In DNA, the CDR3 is TGTGCCAGTTGGCAGGGGGATTGGACTGAAGCTTTCTTT. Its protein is CASWQGDWTEAFF.

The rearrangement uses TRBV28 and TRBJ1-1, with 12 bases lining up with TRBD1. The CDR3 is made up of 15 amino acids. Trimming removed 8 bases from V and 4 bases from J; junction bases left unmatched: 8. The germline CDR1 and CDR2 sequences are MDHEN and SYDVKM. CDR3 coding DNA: TGTGCCAGCTGCCGGGACAGGGGGCTGGTCACTGAAGCTTTCTTT. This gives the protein CASCRDRGLVTEAFF.

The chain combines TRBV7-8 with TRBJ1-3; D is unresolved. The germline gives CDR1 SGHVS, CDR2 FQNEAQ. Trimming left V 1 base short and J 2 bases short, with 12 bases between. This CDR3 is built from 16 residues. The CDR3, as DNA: TGTGCCAGCAGCTTAGTGCGACCGGGGACTGGAAACACCATATATTTT. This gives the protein CASSLVRPGTGNTIYF.

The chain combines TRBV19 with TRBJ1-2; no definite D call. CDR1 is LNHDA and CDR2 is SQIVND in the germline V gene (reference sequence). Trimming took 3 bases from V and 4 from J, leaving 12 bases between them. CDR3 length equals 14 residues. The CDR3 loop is CASSIGGSTYGYTF. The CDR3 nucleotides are TGTGCCAGTAGTATTGGAGGCAGCACCTATGGCTACACCTTC.

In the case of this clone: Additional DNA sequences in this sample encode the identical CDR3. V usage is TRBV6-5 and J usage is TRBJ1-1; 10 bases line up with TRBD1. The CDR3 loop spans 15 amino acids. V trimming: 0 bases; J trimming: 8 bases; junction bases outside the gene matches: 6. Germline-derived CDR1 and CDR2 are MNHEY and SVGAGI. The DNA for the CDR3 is TGTGCCAGCAGTTACTCCCCCGGGACAGGGGCAGAAGCTTTCTTT. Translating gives CASSYSPGTGAEAFF.

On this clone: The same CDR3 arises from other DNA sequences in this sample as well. The CDR3 loop reads CSVGQGGSGNTIYF. The CDR3 DNA sequence: TGCAGCGTTGGTCAGGGGGGTTCTGGAAACACCATATATTTT. The chain carries TRBV29-1 and TRBJ1-3; the match to TRBD1 covers 7 bases. CDR1 SQVTM and CDR2 ANQGSEA come from the germline V gene. Losses at the gene ends were 4 bases for V and 1 base for J; bases not matched to a gene: 4. CDR3 length: 14 residues.

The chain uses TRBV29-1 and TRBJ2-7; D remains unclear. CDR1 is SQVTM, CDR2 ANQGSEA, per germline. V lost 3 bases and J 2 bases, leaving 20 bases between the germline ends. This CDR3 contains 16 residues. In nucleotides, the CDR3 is TGCAGCGTTGACCTTGGTGATTACGGAGAAGCCTACGAGCAGTACTTC. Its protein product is CSVDLGDYGEAYEQYF.

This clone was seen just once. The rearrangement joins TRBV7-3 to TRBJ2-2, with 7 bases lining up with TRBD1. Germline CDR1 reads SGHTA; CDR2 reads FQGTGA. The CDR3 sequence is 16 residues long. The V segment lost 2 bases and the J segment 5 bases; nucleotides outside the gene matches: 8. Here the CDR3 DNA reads TGTGCCAGCAGCTTATATTGGGCAGGGGGAACCGGGGAGCTGTTTTTT. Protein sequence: CASSLYWAGGTGELFF.